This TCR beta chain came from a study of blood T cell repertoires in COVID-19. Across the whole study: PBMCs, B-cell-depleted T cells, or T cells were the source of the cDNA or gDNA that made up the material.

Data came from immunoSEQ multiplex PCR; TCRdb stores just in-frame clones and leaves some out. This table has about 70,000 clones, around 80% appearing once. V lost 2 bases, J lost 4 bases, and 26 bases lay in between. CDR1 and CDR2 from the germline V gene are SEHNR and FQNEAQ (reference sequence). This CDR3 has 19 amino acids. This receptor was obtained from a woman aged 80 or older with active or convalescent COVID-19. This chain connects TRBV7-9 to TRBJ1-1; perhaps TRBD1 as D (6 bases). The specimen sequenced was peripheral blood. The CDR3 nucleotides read TGTGCCAGCAGCTTACTCTTGGCAAGGGCAGGGGAGCGAAGCACTGAAGCTTTCTTT. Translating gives CASSLLLARAGERSTEAFF. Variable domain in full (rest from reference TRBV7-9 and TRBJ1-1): DTGVSQNPRHKITKRGQNVTFRCDPISEHNRLYWYRQTLGQGPEFLTYFQNEAQLEKSRLLSDRFSAERPKGSFSTLEIQRTEQGDSAMYLCASSLLLARAGERSTEAFFGQGTRLTVV.